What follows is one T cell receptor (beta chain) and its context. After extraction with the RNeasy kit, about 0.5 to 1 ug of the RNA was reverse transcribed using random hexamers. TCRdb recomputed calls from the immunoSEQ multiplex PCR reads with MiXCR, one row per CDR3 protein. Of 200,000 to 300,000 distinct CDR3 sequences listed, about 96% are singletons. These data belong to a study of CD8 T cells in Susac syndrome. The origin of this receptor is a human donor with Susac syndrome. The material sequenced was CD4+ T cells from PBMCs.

DNA for the CDR3: TGTGCCACCAGTGACCAGGACAGGAACTACAATGAGCAGTTCTTC. Encoded protein: CATSDQDRNYNEQFF. The J gene is TRBJ2-1, the V gene TRBV24-1; 7 bases match TRBD1. V lost 4 bases to trimming and J lost 3 bases; unmatched junction nucleotides: 5. The length of the CDR3 is 15 residues. The germline gives CDR1 KGHDR, CDR2 SFDVKD.